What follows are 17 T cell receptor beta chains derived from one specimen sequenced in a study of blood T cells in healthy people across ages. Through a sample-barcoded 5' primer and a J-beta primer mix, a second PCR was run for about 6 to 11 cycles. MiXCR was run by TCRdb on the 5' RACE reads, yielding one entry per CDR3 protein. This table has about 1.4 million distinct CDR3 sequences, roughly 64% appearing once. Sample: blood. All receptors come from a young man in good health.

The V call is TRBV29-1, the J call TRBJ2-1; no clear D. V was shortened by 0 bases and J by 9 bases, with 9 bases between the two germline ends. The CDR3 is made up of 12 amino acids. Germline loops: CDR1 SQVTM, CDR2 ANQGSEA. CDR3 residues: CSVEEDPSEQFF. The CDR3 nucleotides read TGCAGCGTTGAAGAGGATCCCAGTGAGCAGTTCTTC.

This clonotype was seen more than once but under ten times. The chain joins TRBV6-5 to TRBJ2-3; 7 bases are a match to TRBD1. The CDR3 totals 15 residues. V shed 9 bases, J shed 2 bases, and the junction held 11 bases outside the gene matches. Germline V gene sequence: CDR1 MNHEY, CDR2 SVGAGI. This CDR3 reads CARTGNLRFTDTQYF. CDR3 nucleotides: TGTGCCAGGACAGGGAACTTGAGATTCACAGATACGCAGTATTTT.

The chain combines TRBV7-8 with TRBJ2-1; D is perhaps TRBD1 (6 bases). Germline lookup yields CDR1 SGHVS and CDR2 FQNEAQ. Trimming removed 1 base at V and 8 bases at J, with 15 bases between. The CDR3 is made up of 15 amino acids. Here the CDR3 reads CASSLELRGKDEQFF. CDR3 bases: TGTGCCAGCAGCTTAGAGTTGAGGGGGAAAGATGAGCAGTTCTTC. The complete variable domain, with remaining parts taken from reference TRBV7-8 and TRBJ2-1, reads GAGVSQSPRYKVAKRGQDVALRCDPISGHVSLFWYQQALGQGPEFLTYFQNEAQLDKSGLPSDRFFAERPEGSVSTLKIQRTQQEDSAVYLCASSLELRGKDEQFFGPGTRLTVL.

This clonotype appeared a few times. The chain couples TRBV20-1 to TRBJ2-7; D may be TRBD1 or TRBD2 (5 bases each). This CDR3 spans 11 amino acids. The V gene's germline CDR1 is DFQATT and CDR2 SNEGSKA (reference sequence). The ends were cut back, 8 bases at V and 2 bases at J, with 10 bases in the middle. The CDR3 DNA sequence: TGCAGTCGGGGCGGAACCTACGAGCAGTACTTC. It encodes CSRGGTYEQYF.

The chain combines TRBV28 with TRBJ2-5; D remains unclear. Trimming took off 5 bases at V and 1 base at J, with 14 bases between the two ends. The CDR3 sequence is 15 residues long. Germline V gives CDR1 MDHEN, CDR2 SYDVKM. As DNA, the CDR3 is TGTGCCAGCAGTGGGTCTGACAATTTCCAAGAGACCCAGTACTTC. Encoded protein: CASSGSDNFQETQYF. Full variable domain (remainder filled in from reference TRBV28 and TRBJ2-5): DVKVTQSSRYLVKRTGEKVFLECVQDMDHENMFWYRQDPGLGLRLIYFSYDVKMKEKGDIPEGYSVSREKKERFSLILESASTNQTSMYLCASSGSDNFQETQYFGPGTRLLVL.

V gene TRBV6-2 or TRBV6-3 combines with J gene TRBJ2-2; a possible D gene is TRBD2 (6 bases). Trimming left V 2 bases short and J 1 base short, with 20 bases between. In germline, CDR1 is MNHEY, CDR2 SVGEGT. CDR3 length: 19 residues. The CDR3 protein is CASSYTSRWGDLNTGELFF. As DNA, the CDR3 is TGTGCCAGCAGTTACACTTCTAGGTGGGGGGACCTGAACACCGGGGAGCTGTTTTTT.

The CDR3, as DNA: TGTGCCAGCAGTTTCAGCGGGATTAAAGAGACCCAGTACTTC. This translates into CASSFSGIKETQYF. V is TRBV12-3 or TRBV12-4 and J is TRBJ2-5, with 7 bases aligning to TRBD2. V dropped 3 bases and J dropped 3; count of bases not matched to a gene: 4. The CDR3 totals 14 residues.

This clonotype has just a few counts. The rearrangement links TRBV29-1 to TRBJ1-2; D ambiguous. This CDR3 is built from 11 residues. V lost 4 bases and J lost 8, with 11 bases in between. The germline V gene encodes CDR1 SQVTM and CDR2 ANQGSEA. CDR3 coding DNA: TGCAGCGTTGCCCAAAGTGAGGGCTACACCTTC. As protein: CSVAQSEGYTF.

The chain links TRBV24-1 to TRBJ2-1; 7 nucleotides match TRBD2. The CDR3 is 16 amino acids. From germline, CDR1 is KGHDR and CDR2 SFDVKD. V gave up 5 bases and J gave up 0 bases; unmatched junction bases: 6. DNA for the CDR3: TGTGCCACCAGTGCGGCTAGCGGAAGCTCCTACAATGAGCAGTTCTTC. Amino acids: CATSAASGSSYNEQFF.

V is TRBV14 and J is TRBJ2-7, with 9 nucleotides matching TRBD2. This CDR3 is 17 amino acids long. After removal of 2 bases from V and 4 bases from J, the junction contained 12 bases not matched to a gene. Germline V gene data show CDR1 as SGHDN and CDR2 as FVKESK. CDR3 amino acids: CASSQKPPAGGPYEQYF. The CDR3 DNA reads TGTGCCAGCAGCCAAAAGCCCCCGGCGGGAGGGCCGTACGAGCAGTACTTC. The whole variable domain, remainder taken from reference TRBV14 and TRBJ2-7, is EAGVTQFPSHSVIEKGQTVTLRCDPISGHDNLYWYRRVMGKEIKFLLHFVKESKQDESGMPNNRFLAERTGGTYSTLKVQPAELEDSGVYFCASSQKPPAGGPYEQYFGPGTRLTVT.

This CDR3 is CASSLAGVGNTEAFF. Here the CDR3 DNA reads TGTGCCAGCAGCTTAGCGGGGGTAGGGAACACTGAAGCTTTCTTT. V is TRBV7-2 and J is TRBJ1-1; D perhaps matches TRBD1 (5 bases). CDR3 length: 15 amino acids. The V and J ends lost 0 bases and 1 base respectively, with 9 bases between them. CDR1 SGHTA and CDR2 FQGNSA come from the germline V gene.

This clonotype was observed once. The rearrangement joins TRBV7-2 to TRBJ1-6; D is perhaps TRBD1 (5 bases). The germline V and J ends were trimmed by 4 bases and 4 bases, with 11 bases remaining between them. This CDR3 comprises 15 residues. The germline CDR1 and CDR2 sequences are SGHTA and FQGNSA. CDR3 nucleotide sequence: TGTGCCAGCAGCTCGCGGGACGGGTATAATTCACCCCTCCACTTT. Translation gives CASSSRDGYNSPLHF.

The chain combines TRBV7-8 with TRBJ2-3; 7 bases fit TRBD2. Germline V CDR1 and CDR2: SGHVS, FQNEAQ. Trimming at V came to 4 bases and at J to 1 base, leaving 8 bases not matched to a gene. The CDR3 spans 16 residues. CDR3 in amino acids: CASSSLRGERTDTQYF. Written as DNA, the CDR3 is TGTGCCAGCAGCTCACTACGGGGGGAGCGCACAGATACGCAGTATTTT.

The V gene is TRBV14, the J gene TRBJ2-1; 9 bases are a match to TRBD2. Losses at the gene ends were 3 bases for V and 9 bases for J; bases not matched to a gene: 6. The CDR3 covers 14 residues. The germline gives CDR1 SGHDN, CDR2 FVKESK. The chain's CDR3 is CASSHSGSNGEQFF. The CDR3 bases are TGTGCCAGCAGCCATAGCGGGAGTAACGGTGAGCAGTTCTTC. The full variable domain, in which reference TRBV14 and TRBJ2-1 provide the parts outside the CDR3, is EAGVTQFPSHSVIEKGQTVTLRCDPISGHDNLYWYRRVMGKEIKFLLHFVKESKQDESGMPNNRFLAERTGGTYSTLKVQPAELEDSGVYFCASSHSGSNGEQFFGPGTRLTVL.

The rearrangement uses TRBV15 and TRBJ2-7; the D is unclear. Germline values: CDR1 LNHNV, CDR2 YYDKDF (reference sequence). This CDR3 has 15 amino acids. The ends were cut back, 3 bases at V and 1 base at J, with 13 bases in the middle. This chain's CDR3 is CATSRRSGSSYEQYF. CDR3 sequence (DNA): TGTGCCACCAGCAGGAGGTCGGGTTCATCCTACGAGCAGTACTTC.

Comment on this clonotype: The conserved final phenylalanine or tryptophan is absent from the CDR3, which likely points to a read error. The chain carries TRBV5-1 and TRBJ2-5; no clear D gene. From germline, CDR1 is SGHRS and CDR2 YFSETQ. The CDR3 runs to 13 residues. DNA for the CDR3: TGCGCCAGCGGCTTCAACAGACAAGAGACCCAGTACTTA. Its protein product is CASGFNRQETQYL.

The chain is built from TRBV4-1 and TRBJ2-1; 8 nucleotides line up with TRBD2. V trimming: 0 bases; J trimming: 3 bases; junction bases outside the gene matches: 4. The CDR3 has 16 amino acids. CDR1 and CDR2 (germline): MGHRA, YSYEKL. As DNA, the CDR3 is TGCGCCAGCAGCCAAGATCAGGGGACTAGCTACAATGAGCAGTTCTTC. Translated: CASSQDQGTSYNEQFF.